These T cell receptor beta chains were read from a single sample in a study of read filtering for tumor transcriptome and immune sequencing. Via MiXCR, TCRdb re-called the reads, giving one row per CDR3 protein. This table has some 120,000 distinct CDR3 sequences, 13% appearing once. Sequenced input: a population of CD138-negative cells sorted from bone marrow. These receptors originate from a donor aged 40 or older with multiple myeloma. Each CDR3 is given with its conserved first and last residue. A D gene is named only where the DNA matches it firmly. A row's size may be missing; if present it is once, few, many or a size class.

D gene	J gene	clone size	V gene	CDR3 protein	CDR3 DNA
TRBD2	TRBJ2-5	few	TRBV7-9	CASSILAGGPETQYF	TGTGCCAGCAGCATTCTAGCGGGGGGGCCCGAGACCCAGTACTTC
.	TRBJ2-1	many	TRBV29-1	CSVQRGGGHNEQFF	TGCAGCGTCCAAAGGGGAGGAGGCCACAATGAGCAGTTCTTC
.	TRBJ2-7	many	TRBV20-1	CSARDVASYEQYF	TGCAGTGCTAGAGATGTAGCCTCCTACGAGCAGTACTTC
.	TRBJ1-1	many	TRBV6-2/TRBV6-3	CASSPLGIEAFF	TGTGCCAGCAGTCCTCTCGGGATCGAAGCTTTCTTT
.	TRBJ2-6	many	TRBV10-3	CAISGDWNSGANVLTF	TGTGCCATCAGTGGGGACTGGAACTCTGGGGCCAACGTCCTGACTTTC
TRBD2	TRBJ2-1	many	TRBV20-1	CSAKIAASGVNEQFF	TGCAGTGCTAAGATTGCGGCTAGCGGGGTTAATGAGCAGTTCTTC
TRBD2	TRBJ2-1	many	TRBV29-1	CSGGLAGGVNYNEQFF	TGCAGCGGGGGACTAGCGGGGGGCGTGAACTACAATGAGCAGTTCTTC
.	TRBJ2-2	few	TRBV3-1	CASSLRGSLTMTGELFF	TGTGCCAGCAGCCTACGGGGGTCACTTACGATGACCGGGGAGCTGTTTTTT
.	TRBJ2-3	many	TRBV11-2	CASSLDLKGTDTQYF	TGTGCCAGCAGCTTAGATCTTAAAGGCACAGATACGCAGTATTTT
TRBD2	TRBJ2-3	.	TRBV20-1	CSARDSSGVSLDTQYF	TGCAGTGCTAGAGATTCTAGCGGGGTTAGTCTAGATACGCAGTATTTT
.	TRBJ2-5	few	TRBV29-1	CSVERSDKQETQYF	TGCAGCGTTGAAAGGTCGGACAAGCAAGAGACCCAGTACTTC
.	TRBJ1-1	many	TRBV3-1	CASSQDPTAEAFF	TGTGCCAGCAGCCAAGATCCAACGGCTGAAGCTTTCTTT
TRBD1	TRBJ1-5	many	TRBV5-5	CASSLDRVKGNQPQHF	TGTGCCAGCAGCCTGGACAGGGTTAAGGGCAATCAGCCCCAGCATTTT
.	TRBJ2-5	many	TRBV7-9	CASSLQGFEQETQYF	TGTGCCAGCAGCTTACAGGGTTTCGAGCAAGAGACCCAGTACTTC
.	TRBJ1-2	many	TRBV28	CASSSPAREGSYGYTF	TGTGCCAGCAGTTCACCGGCCAGGGAAGGGAGCTATGGCTACACCTTC
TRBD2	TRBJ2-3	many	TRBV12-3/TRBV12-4	CASSPTSGYSADTQYF	TGTGCCAGCAGTCCGACTAGCGGGTACTCGGCAGATACGCAGTATTTT
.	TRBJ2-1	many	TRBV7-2	CASSSQDWGGKHEQFF	TGTGCCAGCAGCTCACAGGATTGGGGGGGCAAACATGAGCAGTTCTTC
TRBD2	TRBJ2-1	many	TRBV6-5	CASSYSWRGSSYNEQFF	TGTGCCAGCAGTTACTCCTGGCGGGGGAGCTCCTACAATGAGCAGTTCTTC
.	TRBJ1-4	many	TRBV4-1	CASSQVQGLGKLFF	TGCGCCAGCAGCCAAGTCCAGGGCCTGGGAAAACTGTTTTTT
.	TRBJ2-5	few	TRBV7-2	CASSSTQGETQYF	TGTGCCAGCAGCTCTACCCAGGGGGAGACCCAGTACTTC
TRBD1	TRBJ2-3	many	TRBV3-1	CASSQTGQPTDTQYF	TGTGCCAGCAGCCAAACGGGACAGCCCACAGATACGCAGTATTTT
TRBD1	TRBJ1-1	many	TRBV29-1	CSVNWDREGMNTEAFF	TGCAGCGTTAATTGGGACAGGGAAGGGATGAACACTGAAGCTTTCTTT
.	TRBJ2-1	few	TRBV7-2	CASSWGRTGNEQFF	TGTGCCAGCAGCTGGGGGAGGACAGGCAATGAGCAGTTCTTC
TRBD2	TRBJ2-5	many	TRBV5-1	CASRSSGSSQETQYF	TGCGCCAGCAGGTCTAGCGGGAGCTCTCAAGAGACCCAGTACTTC
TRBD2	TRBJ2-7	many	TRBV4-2	CASSQDTSGEYEQYF	TGTGCCAGCAGCCAAGATACTAGCGGGGAGTACGAGCAGTACTTC
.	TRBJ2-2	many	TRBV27	CASSALLGGTGELFF	TGTGCCAGCAGTGCCTTGTTGGGGGGCACCGGGGAGCTGTTTTTT
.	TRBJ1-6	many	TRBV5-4	CASSFGRAGGNSPLHF	TGTGCCAGCAGCTTTGGACGGGCTGGTGGGAATTCACCCCTCCACTTT
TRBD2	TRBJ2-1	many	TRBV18	CASSFSTGTSANEQFF	TGTGCCAGCTCTTTCTCTACCGGGACTAGCGCCAATGAGCAGTTCTTC
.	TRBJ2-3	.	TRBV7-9	CASSPNPTGDTQYF	TGTGCCAGCAGCCCTAACCCAACGGGAGATACGCAGTATTTT
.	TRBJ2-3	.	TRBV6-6	CASSYSRGDTQYF	TGTGCCAGCAGTTACTCGAGAGGAGATACGCAGTATTTT
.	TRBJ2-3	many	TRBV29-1	CSVEEWGARTDTQYF	TGCAGCGTTGAAGAATGGGGGGCGAGGACAGATACGCAGTATTTT
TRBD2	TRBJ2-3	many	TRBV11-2	CASSPSGRLYTQYF	TGTGCCAGCAGCCCTAGCGGGAGATTGTATACGCAGTATTTT
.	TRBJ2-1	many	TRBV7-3	CASSLTRGSYNEQFF	TGTGCCAGCAGCTTAACTAGAGGCTCCTACAATGAGCAGTTCTTC
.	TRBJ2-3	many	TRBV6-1	CASVRGRQGTDTQYF	TGTGCCAGCGTCAGAGGGAGACAGGGCACAGATACGCAGTATTTT
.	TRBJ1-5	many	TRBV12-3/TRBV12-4	CASSTQGRSVQPQHF	TGTGCCAGCAGCACCCAGGGCAGGTCCGTTCAGCCCCAGCATTTT
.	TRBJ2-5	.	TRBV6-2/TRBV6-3	CASSYPARGQETQYF	TGTGCCAGCAGTTACCCTGCGAGGGGGCAAGAGACCCAGTACTTC
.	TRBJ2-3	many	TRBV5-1	CASSLVGVTDTQYF	TGCGCCAGCAGCTTGGTCGGGGTAACAGATACGCAGTATTTT
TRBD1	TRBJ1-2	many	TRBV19	CASSPGQVYYGYTF	TGTGCCAGTAGTCCTGGACAGGTCTACTATGGCTACACCTTC